One sample yielded the 24 T cell receptor beta chains listed below, sequenced in a study of cytomegalovirus exposure and HLA in healthy donors. PCR was performed using 60 Vbeta and 13 Jbeta primers. Method: immunoSEQ multiplex PCR; TCRdb's copy keeps in-frame clones and lacks some. The sample lists about 80,000 clones; 62% were seen once. The sequencing sample was made of PBMCs. The receptors were sampled from a male donor in good health and CMV-seropositive.

The V gene is TRBV6-5, the J gene TRBJ2-3; 9 bases fit TRBD1. This CDR3 region has 16 residues. The germline V gene encodes CDR1 MNHEY and CDR2 SVGAGI. The V segment lost 2 bases and the J segment 6 bases; nucleotides outside the gene matches: 9. CDR3 sequence: CASSYSGTGTGDTQYF. As DNA, the CDR3 is TGTGCCAGCAGTTACAGCGGGACAGGGACCGGGGATACGCAGTATTTT.

The genes are TRBV7-7 and TRBJ2-5, with 13 positions matching TRBD2. Germline loops: CDR1 SSHAT, CDR2 FNYEAQ (reference sequence). The V gene end was trimmed by 5 bases and the J gene end by 2 bases; junction bases not matched to a gene: 11. The CDR3 length is 18 residues. This chain's CDR3 is CASSLGLAGTLRQETQYF. The CDR3 region has the DNA TGTGCCAGCAGCCTGGGACTAGCGGGGACCCTTCGACAAGAGACCCAGTACTTC.

The rearrangement joins TRBV2 to TRBJ2-7; 7 bases are a match to TRBD2. The ends lost 0 bases at V and 5 bases at J; junction bases unmatched: 1. This CDR3 contains 13 residues. In germline, CDR1 is SNHLY, CDR2 FYNNEI. CDR3 residues: CASSEARGNEQYF. The CDR3 DNA reads TGTGCCAGCAGTGAAGCGCGGGGGAACGAGCAGTACTTC.

The chain has TRBV7-9 and TRBJ2-7, with TRBD1 matching 8 bases. Germline V gives CDR1 SEHNR, CDR2 FQNEAQ (reference sequence). CDR3 size: 14 residues. Trimming removed 5 bases from V and 6 bases from J; junction bases left unmatched: 9. CDR3 coding DNA: TGTGCCAGCAGCCTGGGACAGGTGTCAGGCGAGCAGTACTTC. It codes for CASSLGQVSGEQYF.

V is TRBV7-9 and J is TRBJ2-6, with D possibly being TRBD2 (5 bases). CDR1 and CDR2 (germline): SEHNR, FQNEAQ (reference sequence). This CDR3 contains 14 residues. The V and J ends lost 7 bases and 1 base respectively, with 8 bases between them. The CDR3 region is CASTTGSGANVLTF. CDR3 DNA sequence: TGTGCCAGCACTACGGGGTCTGGGGCCAACGTCCTGACTTTC.

Here the CDR3 DNA reads TGTGCCAGCTCACCACCTCTTTCTAGGGGAAACGAGCAGTACTTC. This codes for CASSPPLSRGNEQYF. The chain is built from TRBV18 and TRBJ2-7, with a tentative D call TRBD1 (5 bases). The CDR3 totals 15 residues. Trimming shortened V by 0 bases and J by 5 bases, and 14 bases separated the two germline ends. Germline assignment: CDR1 KGHSH and CDR2 LQKENI.

This chain uses TRBV27 with TRBJ1-4; 8 nucleotides match TRBD1. This CDR3 contains 13 residues. Unmatched junction bases numbered 4, after V lost 6 bases and J lost 7 bases. Germline V gives CDR1 MNHEY, CDR2 SMNVEV (reference sequence). In nucleotides, the CDR3 is TGTGCCAGCAGAACCGGGACAGGTGAAAAACTGTTTTTT. Translated: CASRTGTGEKLFF.

This clone was detected only once. The chain links TRBV4-3 to TRBJ2-4; D uncertain. V was clipped by 0 bases and J by 7 bases, with 16 bases between them. Germline CDR1 reads LGHNA; CDR2 reads YSLEER. The CDR3 runs to 16 residues. The CDR3 bases are TGCGCCAGCAGCCAAGAAGGCGGTCTAGTTGGGAACATTCAGTACTTC. The encoded protein is CASSQEGGLVGNIQYF.

In nucleotides, the CDR3 is TGTGCCAGTAGTATAACTAAGGGACAGGGGTTGGAGACCCAGTACTTC. This codes for CASSITKGQGLETQYF. The chain has TRBV19 and TRBJ2-5, with 10 nucleotides matching TRBD1. This CDR3 region has 16 residues. CDR1 and CDR2 (germline): LNHDA, SQIVND (reference sequence). V shed 2 bases, J shed 5 bases, and the junction held 8 bases outside the gene matches.

The chain is built from TRBV7-9 and TRBJ2-3, with TRBD1 matching over 9 bases. CDR1 is SEHNR and CDR2 is FQNEAQ in the germline V gene (reference sequence). V trimming: 7 bases; J trimming: 3 bases; junction bases outside the gene matches: 11. The CDR3 is 16 residues long. The CDR3 DNA follows: TGTGCCAGCATCCGAGACCGGGACAGGGAAACAGATACGCAGTATTTT. Translation gives CASIRDRDRETDTQYF.

V gene TRBV2 combines with J gene TRBJ2-3; 7 bases are shared with TRBD1. The germline CDR1 and CDR2 sequences are SNHLY and FYNNEI. The CDR3 has 14 amino acids. The V gene end was trimmed by 7 bases and the J gene end by 3 bases; junction bases not matched to a gene: 7. The CDR3 coding sequence is TGTGCCAGCACCAGACAGGGTACAACAGATACGCAGTATTTT. Protein product: CASTRQGTTDTQYF.

This sequence joins TRBV30 and TRBJ2-1; 10 nucleotides agree with TRBD1. This CDR3 region has 15 residues. J was trimmed by 4 bases and V by 3 bases; bases with no gene match: 6. The germline CDR1 and CDR2 sequences are GTSNPN and SVGIG (reference sequence). The CDR3 DNA reads TGTGCCTGGAGAAGAGACAGGGGGCCTTACAATGAGCAGTTCTTC. Amino acids: CAWRRDRGPYNEQFF.

The chain employs TRBV4-3 and TRBJ2-6; D gene unclear. Germline loops: CDR1 LGHNA, CDR2 YSLEER. Trimming left V 2 bases short and J 2 bases short, with 10 bases between. This CDR3 has 16 residues. DNA for the CDR3: TGCGCCAGCAGCCAATCAACAGTTGCTGGGGCCAACGTCCTGACTTTC. Protein: CASSQSTVAGANVLTF.

The sample holds a few counts of this clone. The rearrangement joins TRBV5-1 to TRBJ1-1; D remains unclear. V was shortened by 5 bases and J by 6 bases, with 20 bases between the two germline ends. Germline values: CDR1 SGHRS, CDR2 YFSETQ. The CDR3 covers 15 residues. The chain's CDR3 is CASRRGIAEVAEAFF. CDR3 nucleotides: TGCGCCAGCAGACGAGGGATTGCGGAGGTAGCTGAAGCTTTCTTT.

The CDR3 nucleotides are TGTGCCAGCAGCGTAAAGGGGGATACAGATACGCAGTATTTT. Protein product: CASSVKGDTDTQYF. The chain combines TRBV9 with TRBJ2-3; perhaps TRBD1 as D (6 bases). The CDR3 spans 14 residues. Germline-derived CDR1 and CDR2 are SGDLS and YYNGEE. With 1 base removed from V and 3 bases from J, the gap between germline ends came to 9 bases.

This clone was seen a few times. V and J are TRBV28 and TRBJ1-2, with 9 bases identical to TRBD1. J gave up 4 bases and V 5 bases, and 2 bases lay outside the gene matches. The length of the CDR3 is 13 residues. Germline assignment: CDR1 MDHEN and CDR2 SYDVKM. CDR3 loop: CASSLDRGYGYTF. CDR3 coding DNA: TGTGCCAGCAGTCTGGACAGGGGCTATGGCTACACCTTC.

This clone was counted a few times. The V and J genes are TRBV10-1 and TRBJ2-4; D is perhaps TRBD2 (5 bases). V was pared by 10 bases and J by 0 bases, with 13 bases between. Germline CDR1 WNHNN, CDR2 SYGVQD (reference sequence). The CDR3 sequence is 14 residues long. Here the CDR3 DNA reads TGCGCCACCGTTCCGAGGGTAGCCAAAAACATTCAGTACTTC. Translation: CATVPRVAKNIQYF.

The chain is built from TRBV5-1 and TRBJ2-3; D gene uncertain. V was cut by 0 bases and J by 2 bases, with 25 bases left in between. The length of the CDR3 is 20 residues. Germline V lookup: CDR1 SGHRS, CDR2 YFSETQ. The CDR3 DNA reads as TGCGCCAGCAGCTTGGTCTCACCGCTACCATCCCCTCCTTACACAGATACGCAGTATTTT. This gives the protein CASSLVSPLPSPPYTDTQYF.

The chain is built from TRBV28 and TRBJ1-3; 8 positions match TRBD1. J was trimmed by 3 bases and V by 5 bases; bases with no gene match: 3. This CDR3 comprises 14 residues. Germline V gene lookup returns CDR1 MDHEN and CDR2 SYDVKM. CDR3 coding DNA: TGTGCCAGCAGTGGGGGACAGGTTGGAAACACCATATATTTT. Its translation is CASSGGQVGNTIYF.

The rearrangement joins TRBV15 to TRBJ1-4, with a tentative D call TRBD1 (5 bases). The germline V gene encodes CDR1 LNHNV and CDR2 YYDKDF (reference sequence). Trimming took off 3 bases at V and 8 bases at J, with 7 bases between the two ends. The CDR3 is 12 residues long. Here the CDR3 DNA reads TGTGCCACCAGCAGGCGGGGGGAAAAACTGTTTTTT. This sequence encodes CATSRRGEKLFF.

V and J are TRBV7-2 and TRBJ1-3; D is possibly TRBD1 (6 bases). The CDR3 spans 16 residues. V was cut by 0 bases and J by 3 bases, with 12 bases left in between. Per germline, CDR1 SGHTA and CDR2 FQGNSA. CDR3 in amino acids: CASSLATGRGGNTIYF. DNA of the CDR3: TGTGCCAGCAGCTTAGCGACAGGCCGAGGTGGAAACACCATATATTTT. Full variable domain (missing parts from reference TRBV7-2 and TRBJ1-3): GAGVSQSPSNKVTEKGKDVELRCDPISGHTALYWYRQSLGQGLEFLIYFQGNSAPDKSGLPSDRFSAERTGGSVSTLTIQRTQQEDSAVYLCASSLATGRGGNTIYFGEGSWLTVV.

The CDR3 coding sequence is TGTGCCAGCACCTTAAGGATAATCGCAGGGTCCTACAATGAGCAGTTCTTC. Translated, it gives CASTLRIIAGSYNEQFF. This chain connects TRBV21-1 to TRBJ2-1; the table's TRBD1 call for D was not verified on the DNA. TRBV21-1 is labeled a pseudogene. The CDR3 extends over 17 amino acids.

The chain is built from TRBV5-6 and TRBJ2-7; weak D call: TRBD1 (5 bases). This CDR3 region has 14 residues. In germline, CDR1 is SGHDT, CDR2 YYEEEE. Trimming took off 2 bases at V and 5 bases at J, with 14 bases between the two ends. The DNA for the CDR3 is TGTGCCAGCAGCTTTCTAGGGGCAGCGCACGAGCAGTACTTC. Its translation: CASSFLGAAHEQYF.

J is TRBJ1-5 and V is TRBV28; 11 nucleotides match TRBD1. The J segment lost 4 bases and the V segment lost 5 bases, leaving 7 bases of the junction unmatched. Germline-derived CDR1 and CDR2 are MDHEN and SYDVKM. The length of the CDR3 is 16 residues. The CDR3 is CASSNRGQGANQPQHF. For the CDR3, the DNA is TGTGCCAGCAGTAACCGCGGACAGGGGGCAAATCAGCCCCAGCATTTT.